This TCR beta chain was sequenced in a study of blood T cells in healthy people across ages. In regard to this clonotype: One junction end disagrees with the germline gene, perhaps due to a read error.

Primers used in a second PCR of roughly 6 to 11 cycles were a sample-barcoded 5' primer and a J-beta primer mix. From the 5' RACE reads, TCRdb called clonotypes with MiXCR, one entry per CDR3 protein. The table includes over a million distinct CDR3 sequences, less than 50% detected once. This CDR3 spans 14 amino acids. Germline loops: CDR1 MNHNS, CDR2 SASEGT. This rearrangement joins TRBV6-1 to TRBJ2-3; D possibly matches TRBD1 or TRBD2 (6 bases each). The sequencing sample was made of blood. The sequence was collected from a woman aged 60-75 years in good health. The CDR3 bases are TGTGCCAGCCTAGGGGGGATCCTCACAGATATGCAGTATTTT. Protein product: CASLGGILTDMQYF.